Presented here are 28 T cell receptor beta chains from one specimen sequenced in a study of OX40 agonist ivuxolimab in advanced cancers. The data were produced by immunoSEQ multiplex PCR, yet TCRdb's version contains in-frame clones alone and is incomplete. The table lists roughly 100,000 clones, 80% to 90% of them singletons. The sample consisted of CD4+ or CD8+ T cells sorted from blood, taken in a trial of the OX40 agonist ivuxolimab. These receptor sequences come from an adult with an advanced solid tumor such as melanoma, head and neck, liver or kidney cancer.

The genes are TRBV10-3 and TRBJ1-5; TRBD1 might be the D (5 bases). There are 14 residues in the CDR3. Germline assignment: CDR1 ENHRY and CDR2 SYGVKD. The V gene lost 4 bases and the J gene lost 7 bases, with 14 bases spanning the gap. The CDR3 sequence: CAISGSQVGQPQHF. For the CDR3, the DNA is TGTGCCATCAGTGGGTCACAGGTTGGACAGCCCCAGCATTTT.

This chain connects TRBV19 to TRBJ2-2, with unresolved D. V gave up 9 bases and J gave up 2 bases, with 16 bases separating them. CDR3 length equals 15 residues. Germline CDR1 LNHDA, CDR2 SQIVND (reference sequence). The CDR3 reads CASLPTAINTGELFF. DNA of the CDR3: TGTGCCAGCCTCCCTACAGCGATAAACACCGGGGAGCTGTTTTTT.

This clone was picked up a small number of times. The chain couples TRBV6-1 to TRBJ2-7; 9 positions agree with TRBD1. The CDR3 runs 14 residues. The germline V gene has CDR1 MNHNS and CDR2 SASEGT. J gave up 2 bases and V 6 bases, and 5 bases lay outside the gene matches. CDR3 amino acids: CASSAGTGPYEQYF. In DNA form, the CDR3 reads TGTGCCAGCAGCGCCGGGACAGGGCCCTACGAGCAGTACTTC.

The chain employs TRBV11-1 and TRBJ1-1; D is unresolved. The CDR3 is 12 amino acids. The V end was cut by 5 bases, the J end by 4 bases, with 8 bases between. Germline V lookup: CDR1 SGHAT, CDR2 FQDESV (reference sequence). CDR3 in amino acids: CASSALVTEAFF. The CDR3 coding sequence is TGTGCCAGCAGCGCCCTCGTCACTGAAGCTTTCTTT.

This chain joins TRBV7-2 and TRBJ2-1; D gene uncertain. Germline V lookup: CDR1 SGHTA, CDR2 FQGNSA. The CDR3 has 15 residues. Deletions cut 0 bases from V and 3 bases from J, with 9 bases between. The DNA of the CDR3 is TGTGCCAGCAGCTTAGCTGGTGCCGTCTACAATGAGCAGTTCTTC. This translates into CASSLAGAVYNEQFF.

This clone has just one count. V and J are TRBV6-5 and TRBJ2-5; D could derive from TRBD1 or TRBD2 (5 bases each). Germline V lookup: CDR1 MNHEY, CDR2 SVGAGI. CDR3 length: 14 residues. V shed 2 bases and J shed 5 bases, with 12 bases lying between them. The CDR3 reads CASSYGVGEETQYF. The DNA of the CDR3 is TGTGCCAGCAGTTACGGCGTAGGGGAGGAGACCCAGTACTTC.

Of note for this clone: No DNA is shown, since the ends of the CDR3 on it are uncertain; the CDR3 is the one TCRdb lists. The chain is built from TRBV21-1 and TRBJ2-7; the D segment call TRBD1 is taken from the table without a DNA check. TRBV21-1 constitutes a pseudogene. Ends included, the CDR3 has 16 residues. This chain's CDR3 is CASSTFAQGANYEQYV.

CDR3 protein: CASSLEGLNYGYTF. The CDR3 coding sequence is TGTGCCAGCAGCCTCGAGGGGCTTAACTATGGCTACACCTTC. This chain uses TRBV5-4 with TRBJ1-2; tentative D call: TRBD1 (5 bases). CDR3 length: 14 residues. V dropped 4 bases and J dropped 1 base, with 11 bases sitting between them. Per germline, CDR1 SGHNT and CDR2 YYREEE (reference sequence).

This rearrangement joins TRBV5-8 to TRBJ1-3; D is unclear. CDR1 SGHTS and CDR2 YDEGEE come from the germline V gene. V gave up 0 bases and J gave up 0 bases, with 4 bases separating them. This CDR3 has 14 residues. This CDR3 reads CASSLVSSGNTIYF. The CDR3 DNA follows: TGTGCCAGCAGCTTGGTCAGCTCTGGAAACACCATATATTTT. The full variable domain, its missing parts supplied by reference TRBV5-8 and TRBJ1-3, is EAGVTQSPTHLIKTRGQQATLRCSPISGHTSVYWYQQALGLGLQFLLWYDEGEERNRGNFPPRFSGRQFPNYSSELNVNALELEDSALYLCASSLVSSGNTIYFGEGSWLTVV.

This chain links TRBV10-3 with TRBJ1-5; weak D call: TRBD1 (6 bases). Trimming took off 0 bases at V and 7 bases at J, with 10 bases between the two ends. CDR1 and CDR2 from the germline V gene are ENHRY and SYGVKD. The CDR3 consists of 14 residues. The CDR3 is CAISESTGGQPQHF. CDR3 in DNA: TGTGCCATCAGTGAGTCGACAGGTGGACAGCCCCAGCATTTT.

CDR3 residues: CASSLSQGSIGELFF. For the CDR3, the DNA is TGTGCCAGCAGCTTAAGCCAGGGGTCTATCGGGGAGCTGTTTTTT. V is TRBV7-3 and J is TRBJ2-2; tentative D call: TRBD1 (6 bases). V was clipped by 1 base and J by 7 bases, with 13 bases between them. The CDR3 is made up of 15 amino acids. From germline, CDR1 is SGHTA and CDR2 FQGTGA.

The rearrangement joins TRBV4-2 to TRBJ1-2, with no clear D. The CDR3 is 14 residues long. Trimming left V 0 bases short and J 12 bases short, with 17 bases between. Germline values: CDR1 LGHNA, CDR2 YNFKEQ. CDR3 coding DNA: TGTGCCAGCAGCCAAGATTCTAGACCGGACGGTCACACCTTC. This sequence encodes CASSQDSRPDGHTF.

The chain links TRBV7-3 to TRBJ1-1, with 7 bases aligning to TRBD1. Germline trimming cut 6 bases from V and 1 base from J; bases unmatched to any gene: 8. This CDR3 spans 15 amino acids. Germline V gene lookup returns CDR1 SGHTA and CDR2 FQGTGA. The CDR3 DNA reads as TGTGCCAGCAGGTCGGGGACAGTCACGAACACTGAAGCTTTCTTT. The encoded protein is CASRSGTVTNTEAFF.

The rearrangement joins TRBV28 to TRBJ1-1, with D perhaps matching TRBD1 (5 bases). The germline V gene encodes CDR1 MDHEN and CDR2 SYDVKM. This CDR3 has 13 amino acids. Trimming pared 8 bases from V and 6 bases from J, leaving 16 bases between. CDR3 bases: TGTGCCAGCCGCGGGCCCGCGGGGGCTGAAGCTTTCTTT. Translating gives CASRGPAGAEAFF. The whole variable domain, remainder taken from reference TRBV28 and TRBJ1-1, is DVKVTQSSRYLVKRTGEKVFLECVQDMDHENMFWYRQDPGLGLRLIYFSYDVKMKEKGDIPEGYSVSREKKERFSLILESASTNQTSMYLCASRGPAGAEAFFGQGTRLTVV.

The V and J genes are TRBV9 and TRBJ2-5; D is uncertain. V was trimmed by 0 bases and J by 2 bases, leaving 8 bases between them. Germline V CDR1 and CDR2: SGDLS, YYNGEE. The CDR3 runs to 14 residues. CDR3 in amino acids: CASSVGVFQETQYF. In DNA, the CDR3 is TGTGCCAGCAGCGTAGGGGTCTTTCAAGAGACCCAGTACTTC.

The chain carries TRBV2 and TRBJ1-1; D is perhaps TRBD1 (5 bases). V was trimmed by 5 bases and J by 5 bases, leaving 12 bases between them. CDR1 SNHLY and CDR2 FYNNEI come from the germline V gene. This CDR3 has 13 amino acids. The DNA of the CDR3 is TGTGCCAGCAGTCTCTTAGGGGAGACTGAAGCTTTCTTT. It specifies CASSLLGETEAFF.

The V gene is TRBV10-3, the J gene TRBJ2-1; no clear D gene. V was shortened by 3 bases and J by 0 bases, with 18 bases between the two germline ends. The CDR3 runs 18 residues. Germline values: CDR1 ENHRY, CDR2 SYGVKD. DNA for the CDR3: TGTGCCATCAGTGACCCGACCGCCGGCCAGCGCTCCTACAATGAGCAGTTCTTC. Its protein product is CAISDPTAGQRSYNEQFF.

The J gene is TRBJ1-4, the V gene TRBV11-2, with unresolved D. The V end was cut by 5 bases, the J end by 5 bases, with 12 bases between. CDR3 length: 14 residues. CDR1 is SGHAT and CDR2 is FQNNGV in the germline V gene. Written as DNA, the CDR3 is TGTGCCAGCAGCCTTCGGACGGAAAATGAAAAACTGTTTTTT. Protein: CASSLRTENEKLFF.

This clone was seen more than once but under ten times. This sequence joins TRBV6-5 and TRBJ1-5; D unclear. V dropped 2 bases and J dropped 4 bases, with 9 bases sitting between them. The germline gives CDR1 MNHEY, CDR2 SVGAGI. This CDR3 region has 14 residues. As DNA, the CDR3 is TGTGCCAGCAGTTACCTCGGCCAGAATCAGCCCCAGCATTTT. Encoded protein: CASSYLGQNQPQHF.

The rearrangement links TRBV9 to TRBJ1-1; D unresolved. V was cut by 5 bases and J by 1 base, with 12 bases left in between. CDR1 and CDR2 (germline): SGDLS, YYNGEE. This CDR3 has 14 amino acids. The CDR3 region has the DNA TGTGCCAGCAGTCCTTGGAACGGGAACACTGAAGCTTTCTTT. Amino acids: CASSPWNGNTEAFF.

The CDR3 coding sequence is TGTGCCAGCAGGCGTACAGCTAACTATGGCTACACCTTC. Residues: CASRRTANYGYTF. V usage is TRBV27 and J usage is TRBJ1-2; D remains ambiguous. CDR3 length: 13 amino acids. Germline assignment: CDR1 MNHEY and CDR2 SMNVEV (reference sequence). V lost 6 bases to trimming and J lost 0 bases, with 8 bases between them.

Concerning this clone: The same CDR3 can be traced to other DNA sequences in this sample. The J gene is TRBJ1-4, the V gene TRBV29-1; D uncertain. The CDR3 length is 13 residues. With 4 bases removed from V and 2 bases from J, the gap between germline ends came to 8 bases. Germline V CDR1 and CDR2: SQVTM, ANQGSEA. The CDR3 spells CSVGGGTNEKLFF. The CDR3, as DNA: TGCAGCGTTGGAGGAGGCACTAATGAAAAACTGTTTTTT. Complete variable domain (other parts from reference TRBV29-1 and TRBJ1-4): SAVISQKPSRDICQRGTSLTIQCQVDSQVTMMFWYRQQPGQSLTLIATANQGSEATYESGFVIDKFPISRPNLTFSTLTVSNMSPEDSSIYLCSVGGGTNEKLFFGSGTQLSVL.

The J gene is TRBJ1-4, the V gene TRBV19, with D uncertain. Trimming took 5 bases from V and 7 from J, leaving 8 bases between them. The CDR3 length is 12 residues. Germline V CDR1 and CDR2: LNHDA, SQIVND (reference sequence). The CDR3 sequence is CASSDAGEKLFF. CDR3 DNA sequence: TGTGCCAGTAGTGATGCGGGTGAAAAACTGTTTTTT.

This clone was observed once. V gene TRBV11-2 combines with J gene TRBJ1-5, with 8 bases matching TRBD1. In germline, CDR1 is SGHAT, CDR2 FQNNGV. The CDR3 contains 14 residues. V dropped 5 bases and J dropped 9; count of bases not matched to a gene: 9. The CDR3 nucleotides are TGTGCCAGCAGCCCGGACAGGGTTTATTGGCCCCAGCATTTT. Translating it yields CASSPDRVYWPQHF.

The chain has TRBV6-1 and TRBJ1-1; 7 nucleotides match TRBD1. J was trimmed by 1 base and V by 5 bases; bases with no gene match: 7. Germline V gene lookup returns CDR1 MNHNS and CDR2 SASEGT. The CDR3 totals 15 residues. CDR3 region: CASSPPTGRNTEAFF. Written as DNA, the CDR3 is TGTGCCAGCAGTCCGCCGACAGGGCGGAACACTGAAGCTTTCTTT.

The chain carries TRBV29-1 and TRBJ2-5; D ambiguous. The CDR3 loop spans 10 amino acids. Germline V gene sequence: CDR1 SQVTM, CDR2 ANQGSEA. Trimming left V 6 bases short and J 2 bases short, with 4 bases between. The CDR3 coding sequence is TGCAGCGTGGTTCAAGAGACCCAGTACTTC. Its translation: CSVVQETQYF.

V gene TRBV6-1 combines with J gene TRBJ1-6, with 10 bases fitting TRBD1. Germline CDR1 and CDR2: MNHNS and SASEGT. Trimming removed 2 bases from V and 6 bases from J; junction bases left unmatched: 7. The CDR3 has 17 residues. For the CDR3, the DNA is TGTGCCAGCAGTGAATTGGCGGGACAGGGGTCTAATTCACCCCTCCACTTT. Its translation: CASSELAGQGSNSPLHF.

This sequence joins TRBV9 and TRBJ2-3; D possibly uses TRBD1 or TRBD2 (6 bases each). Germline V gene sequence: CDR1 SGDLS, CDR2 YYNGEE. The CDR3 sequence is 13 residues long. V was shortened by 3 bases and J by 9 bases, with 14 bases between the two germline ends. This CDR3 reads CASSGVEGGTQYF. DNA for the CDR3: TGTGCCAGCAGCGGCGTAGAGGGGGGCACGCAGTATTTT.